This TCR beta chain was identified in a study of blood T cell repertoires in COVID-19. Background on the study: Material from acute and convalescent COVID-19 was sourced from the United States, Italy and Spain.

Assay used: immunoSEQ multiplex PCR; TCRdb lists only in-frame clones, some missing. The profile shows roughly 300,000 clones, around 90% of them singletons. The cohort comprised adults aged 18 to 89 years residing in approximately 25 US areas. This CDR3 has 17 amino acids. The V gene's germline CDR1 is MDHEN and CDR2 SYDVKM. With V trimmed by 5 bases and J by 4 bases, 14 bases remained unmatched. The V call is TRBV28, the J call TRBJ1-3, with 7 nucleotides matching TRBD1. This sequence originates from a woman between 25 and 40 years old who had recovered from COVID-19. The sample taken for sequencing was PBMCs or T cells enriched from blood (not recorded which). The CDR3 region has the DNA TGTGCCAGCAGTCCCCCTCTTCCCAGGGGGTCAGGAAACACCATATATTTT. Amino acids: CASSPPLPRGSGNTIYF.